A selection of T cell receptor beta chains follows, all from one sample in a study of PD-1 blockade in mismatch repair-deficient tumors. Assay used: immunoSEQ multiplex PCR; TCRdb lists only in-frame clones, some missing. In the table there are tens of thousands of clones, about 88% of which are singletons. The source was PBMCs, collected before pembrolizumab treatment. These receptors were obtained from an adult with mismatch repair-deficient cancer. CDR3s include the opening cysteine and the closing phenylalanine or tryptophan. A D gene is named only where the DNA matches it firmly. Size values are once, few and many counts, or a class for expanded clones, and some rows have none.

abundance	j_gene	v_gene	len	d_gene	CDR3nt	CDR3aa
NA	TRBJ1-5	TRBV10-1	15	NA	TGCGCCAGCAGTGCGGCGGGGGGCTTCAATCAGCCCCAGCATTTT	CASSAAGGFNQPQHF
few	TRBJ2-7	TRBV27	15	TRBD2	TGTGCCAGCAGTTCCCCGGGACTAAGCTCCTACGAGCAGTACTTC	CASSSPGLSSYEQYF
NA	TRBJ2-6	TRBV30	15	NA	TGTGCCTCAACCACAGGAAGCTCTGGGGCCAACGTCCTGACTTTC	CASTTGSSGANVLTF
NA	TRBJ1-2	TRBV4-1	15	TRBD1	TGCGCCAGCAGCCAAGAGGCGCTGACAGGGAAGCGCTACACCTTC	CASSQEALTGKRYTF
NA	TRBJ2-2	TRBV7-3	16	TRBD2	TGTGCCAGCAGCTTATGGCGGGAGGGCCGGCCCGGGGAGCTGTTTTTT	CASSLWREGRPGELFF
NA	TRBJ1-1	TRBV5-4	15	NA	TGTGCCAGCAGCCCCCTCGCGGGGGGCAACACTGAAGCTTTCTTT	CASSPLAGGNTEAFF
NA	TRBJ2-3	TRBV7-2	17	TRBD1	TGTGCCAGCAGCCCCCAGAAAGGGGGGACAGGGGCTTATACGCAGTATTTT	CASSPQKGGTGAYTQYF
NA	TRBJ2-1	TRBV29-1	10	NA	TGCAGCGGGTACTTTAATGAGCAGTTCTTC	CSGYFNEQFF
NA	TRBJ1-3	TRBV14	16	NA	TGTGCCAGCAGCCAAGTGGTCCAGGGGTCTGGAAACACCATATATTTT	CASSQVVQGSGNTIYF
NA	TRBJ1-2	TRBV11-2	14	NA	TGTGCCAGCAGCTTAGCAGGGGATAGCTATGGCTACACCTTC	CASSLAGDSYGYTF
once	TRBJ2-7	TRBV30	15	TRBD2	TGTGCCTGGAGTCTAGCGGGCGTACTCTCCTACGAGCAGTACTTC	CAWSLAGVLSYEQYF
few	TRBJ2-7	TRBV11-2	14	TRBD2	TGTGCCAGCAGCCCCGGACTAGCGGGAGGCGAGCAGTACTTC	CASSPGLAGGEQYF
few	TRBJ2-7	TRBV2	12	NA	TGTGCCAGCAGTGTACAGAACTACGAGCAGTACTTC	CASSVQNYEQYF
NA	TRBJ1-1	TRBV5-5	16	NA	TGTGCCAGCAGCTTGGAGATGTCGGGGATGAACACTGAAGCTTTCTTT	CASSLEMSGMNTEAFF
NA	TRBJ1-1	TRBV7-3	14	NA	TGTGCCAGCAGCATGCAGGGAGGTGGCACTGAAGCTTTCTTT	CASSMQGGGTEAFF
NA	TRBJ2-3	TRBV10-3	15	TRBD1	TGTGCCATCAGTGAACACCAATCTAGCACAGGGGCGCAGTATTTT	CAISEHQSSTGAQYF
NA	TRBJ1-1	TRBV7-3	13	NA	TGTGCCAGCAGATCTGACAAGAACACTGAAGCTTTCTTT	CASRSDKNTEAFF
once	TRBJ2-3	TRBV28	13	NA	TGTGCCAGCCTACGATCAACCACAGATACGCAGTATTTT	CASLRSTTDTQYF
NA	TRBJ1-1	TRBV11-3	19	TRBD1	TGTGCCAGCAGCTTAGGGGGCCGTGCGACAGGGGCGCAGAACACTGAAGCTTTCTTT	CASSLGGRATGAQNTEAFF
NA	TRBJ2-2	TRBV19	16	NA	TGTGCCAGTAGTCCCTTCGGAGGGGGGGACACCGGGGAGCTGTTTTTT	CASSPFGGGDTGELFF
once	TRBJ1-5	TRBV19	16	TRBD1	TGTGCCAGTAGTTCAAAGGGGGCGTATAGCAATCAGCCCCAGCATTTT	CASSSKGAYSNQPQHF
NA	TRBJ1-5	TRBV5-4	13	NA	TGTGCCAGCAGTAGGGGTAGCAATCAGCCCCAGCATTTT	CASSRGSNQPQHF
NA	TRBJ1-1	TRBV30	15	NA	TGTGCCTGGAGTAGCAGGAGGAGGGGACGCGCTGAAGCTTTCTTT	CAWSSRRRGRAEAFF
NA	TRBJ2-1	TRBV4-1	20	TRBD2	TGCGCCAGCAGCTTCCCACTGGGGACTAGCGGGAAGAGCTCCTACAATGAGCAGTTCTTC	CASSFPLGTSGKSSYNEQFF
NA	TRBJ2-5	TRBV28	16	TRBD1	TGTGCCAGCAGTTTTTCCGGGACAGGGTCCAAAGAGACCCAGTACTTC	CASSFSGTGSKETQYF
NA	TRBJ2-1	TRBV19	14	TRBD2	TGTGCCAGTAGTATAGGGGGGAGGGCCAATGAGCAGTTCTTC	CASSIGGRANEQFF
NA	TRBJ2-1	TRBV28	14	NA	TGTGCCAGCAGTTTCCTAGGAACGGGAGAAGAGCAGTTCTTC	CASSFLGTGEEQFF
NA	TRBJ1-3	TRBV14	14	NA	TGTGCCAGCAGCCCAACAAGCTCTGGAAACACCATATATTTT	CASSPTSSGNTIYF
NA	TRBJ2-7	TRBV28	14	TRBD2	TGTGCCAGCAGTTTACGCGGGAGGGCTTACGAGCAGTACTTC	CASSLRGRAYEQYF
NA	TRBJ2-1	TRBV7-8	15	TRBD2	TGTGCCAGCAGCGCCCAAACTAGCGTCAACAATGAGCAGTTCTTC	CASSAQTSVNNEQFF
NA	TRBJ1-2	TRBV5-6	15	NA	TGTGCCAAATCTTTCTGGGGACTTGGAGACTATGGCTACACCTTC	CAKSFWGLGDYGYTF
NA	TRBJ1-2	TRBV28	15	NA	TGTGCCAGCACCAAGGGGTCGTGGGCCCTCCGAGGCCACACCTTC	CASTKGSWALRGHTF
once	TRBJ2-2	TRBV9	16	TRBD2	TGTGCCAGCAGCGTCTGGCGGGAGGCGCGGGGCAGGGAGCTGTTTTTT	CASSVWREARGRELFF
NA	TRBJ2-3	TRBV4-1	17	TRBD1	TGCGCCAGCAGCTCCCGTAGCGCCGGGACAGGGACAGATACGCAGTATTTT	CASSSRSAGTGTDTQYF
NA	TRBJ2-1	TRBV13	16	TRBD2	TGTGCCAGCAGCCCCCGTAAGCGGGAGGGCGGCAATGAGCAGTTCTTC	CASSPRKREGGNEQFF
NA	TRBJ2-3	TRBV5-1	16	TRBD2	TGCGCCAGCAGCGAGATGGGACTAGCGGGAGGAGATACGCAGTATTTT	CASSEMGLAGGDTQYF
NA	TRBJ2-3	TRBV7-2	15	TRBD2	TGTGCCAGCAGCTTAACTGGCGGGAGCGGGGGGACGCAGTATTTT	CASSLTGGSGGTQYF
NA	TRBJ2-1	TRBV21-1	16	NA	TGTGCCAGCAGTCACACCGGGACAGGGGACGACAATGAGCAGTTCTTC	CASSHTGTGDDNEQFF
NA	TRBJ1-5	TRBV5-4	13	NA	TGTGCCAGCAGCTTCGAGGGCAATCAGCCCCAGCATTTT	CASSFEGNQPQHF
NA	TRBJ2-5	TRBV5-4	14	NA	TGTGCCAGCAGCTTGGCCGGGGTCAGGGAGACCCAGTACTTC	CASSLAGVRETQYF
NA	TRBJ2-7	TRBV19	13	TRBD2	TGTGCCAGTAGTAGGGACTATACATACGAGCAGTACTTC	CASSRDYTYEQYF
NA	TRBJ1-4	TRBV18	16	TRBD1	TGTGCCAGCTCAAGAAATACCGGGACAGGGAATGAAAAACTGTTTTTT	CASSRNTGTGNEKLFF
NA	TRBJ1-4	TRBV6-6	16	NA	TGTGCCAGCAGTTACTCAAGTCCGATACTTAATGAAAAACTGTTTTTT	CASSYSSPILNEKLFF
few	TRBJ1-1	TRBV9	12	NA	TGTGCCAGCAGCGTGGGCAGGGGATCGGCTTTCTTT	CASSVGRGSAFF
once	TRBJ2-1	TRBV10-1	14	TRBD2	TGCGCCAGCAGTACTAGCGGGAGCTACAATGAGCAGTTCTTC	CASSTSGSYNEQFF
few	TRBJ2-5	TRBV25-1	14	NA	TGTGCCAGCAGTGAAGACTACTATCAAGAGACCCAGTACTTC	CASSEDYYQETQYF
NA	TRBJ1-1	TRBV6-5	13	NA	TGTGCCAGCAGTTACGGCGGGGAAACTGAAGCTTTCTTT	CASSYGGETEAFF
NA	TRBJ2-1	TRBV5-1	15	TRBD2	TGCGCCAGCAGCTTGGCTAGCGGGTCCTACAATGAGCAGTTCTTC	CASSLASGSYNEQFF
few	TRBJ2-7	TRBV28	16	TRBD1	TGTGCCAGCAGTCCGGGGGGGGACAGGGGATCCTACGAGCAGTACTTC	CASSPGGDRGSYEQYF
NA	TRBJ1-2	TRBV6-5	13	NA	TGTGCCAGCAGCTATGACAGTAACTATGGCTACACCTTC	CASSYDSNYGYTF